What follows is one T cell receptor (beta chain) and its context. Libraries were prepared by immunoSEQ multiplex PCR; TCRdb keeps only in-frame clonotypes and omits some of them. The table records roughly 81,000 clones, roughly four fifths of them present only once. These data are taken from a study of blood T cell repertoires in COVID-19. Sequencing was performed on peripheral blood. This TCR was recovered from a man aged 60-69 years with acute or convalescent COVID-19.

The CDR3 nucleotides read TGTGCCAGCAGCGTATCCGGGACAGGGGGGTCCAATGAGCAGTTCTTC. Its protein product is CASSVSGTGGSNEQFF. The V and J genes are TRBV7-2 and TRBJ2-1; 11 bases line up with TRBD1. The CDR3 length is 16 residues. Germline V gene sequence: CDR1 SGHTA, CDR2 FQGNSA. With V trimmed by 5 bases and J by 6 bases, 9 bases remained unmatched.